This T cell receptor (beta chain) was profiled in a study of blood T cell repertoires in COVID-19. Study-level information: Samples of COVID-19 (acute and convalescent) were obtained from the United States, Italy and Spain. Nucleic acid was either cDNA or gDNA, and it came from T cells, B-cell-depleted T cells, or PBMCs.

The authors' processing: Amplification of reference gene primers provided the estimated nucleated cell counts. TCRdb's copy holds only in-frame clones and misses some; the assay was immunoSEQ multiplex PCR. V, J and clone size derive from that table, while D and trimming were established from the DNA sequence. Altogether roughly 320,000 clones are present, more than 85% being singletons, with the ten largest covering 1% to 1.5%. The CDR3 has 15 amino acids. In germline, CDR1 is ENHRY, CDR2 SYGVKD. The V end lost 3 bases, the J end lost 0 bases, and 8 bases lay between the germline ends. The sample comprised peripheral blood. V gene TRBV10-3 combines with J gene TRBJ2-2; weak D call: TRBD2 (5 bases). The receptor's source is a man between 70 and 80 years old with acute or convalescent COVID-19. In DNA, the CDR3 is TGTGCCATCAGTGAAAACGGGGCGAACACCGGGGAGCTGTTTTTT. It is translated as CAISENGANTGELFF.